Below are 9 T cell receptor beta chains sequenced from a single sample in a study of blood T cell repertoires in COVID-19. The table came from immunoSEQ multiplex PCR; TCRdb's copy has only in-frame clones and leaves some out. The top ten hold about 3% of the sample, which has more than 85,000 clones, around 87% seen once. The specimen sequenced was peripheral blood. Every receptor here comes from a man aged 45-60 years with active or convalescent COVID-19.

V and J are TRBV6-5 and TRBJ1-1, with TRBD1 as a possible D gene (5 bases). Trimming shortened V by 6 bases and J by 2 bases, and 10 bases separated the two germline ends. Germline V gene lookup returns CDR1 MNHEY and CDR2 SVGAGI. This CDR3 contains 13 residues. CDR3: CASSSTANTEAFF. As DNA, the CDR3 is TGTGCCAGCAGCTCGACAGCAAACACTGAAGCTTTCTTT.

The gene calls are TRBV3-1 (or the pseudogene TRBV3-2) and TRBJ1-2, with 7 positions matching TRBD1. This CDR3 comprises 18 residues. V shed 0 bases and J 4 bases; nucleotides not matched to a gene: 14. Looked up from germline, CDR1 is LGHDT and CDR2 is YNNKEL (reference sequence). Here the CDR3 DNA reads TGTGCCAGCAGCCAAGATTTACGATCGCCAGGGGGAGTCTATGGCTACACCTTC. Its translation is CASSQDLRSPGGVYGYTF.

The J gene is TRBJ2-7, the V gene TRBV10-3; TRBD1 matches 9 bases. The CDR3 spans 15 residues. V was clipped by 3 bases and J by 3 bases; unmatched bases: 6. In germline, CDR1 is ENHRY, CDR2 SYGVKD. The CDR3 sequence is CAISESTGGGYEQYF. Here the CDR3 DNA reads TGTGCCATCAGTGAATCTACAGGGGGCGGCTACGAGCAGTACTTC.

The V gene is TRBV18, the J gene TRBJ2-1, with D possibly TRBD2 on 5 matching bases. V was trimmed by 2 bases and J by 10 bases, leaving 9 bases between them. The CDR3 runs to 12 residues. Germline lookup yields CDR1 KGHSH and CDR2 LQKENI. In nucleotides, the CDR3 is TGTGCCAGCTCACCAACCGGGGTGGAGCAGTTCTTC. It translates to CASSPTGVEQFF.

This clone was detected a few times. CDR3 amino acids: CAISEKVRDTEAFF. The CDR3 bases are TGTGCCATCAGTGAAAAAGTTCGGGACACTGAAGCTTTCTTT. The chain is built from TRBV10-3 and TRBJ1-1; D is ambiguous. The V end lost 3 bases, the J end lost 3 bases, and 11 bases lay between the germline ends. CDR1 is ENHRY and CDR2 is SYGVKD in the germline V gene. This CDR3 contains 14 residues.

The chain is built from TRBV6-5 and TRBJ2-5, with D maybe TRBD2 (6 bases). Germline assignment: CDR1 MNHEY and CDR2 SVGAGI. There are 15 residues in the CDR3. V was shortened by 7 bases and J by 2 bases, with 17 bases between the two germline ends. CDR3 DNA: TGTGCCAGCACCTATTTCCCGGGGGATCAAGAGACCCAGTACTTC. Its protein product is CASTYFPGDQETQYF.

The chain recombines TRBV12-3 or TRBV12-4 with TRBJ2-7, with TRBD1 matching 8 bases. V gave up 6 bases and J gave up 7 bases; unmatched junction bases: 5. The CDR3 is made up of 12 amino acids. The CDR3 bases are TGTGCCAGCAGGCGGACAGGGAGTGAGCAGTACTTC. Protein: CASRRTGSEQYF.

The J gene is TRBJ1-2, the V gene TRBV10-2; 8 bases align to TRBD1. Germline V gene data show CDR1 as WSHSY and CDR2 as SAAADI. V was pared by 6 bases and J by 8 bases, with 14 bases of the junction left unmatched. This CDR3 is built from 15 residues. This CDR3 is CASRPRTGKYVGYTF. The CDR3 DNA sequence: TGCGCCAGCAGACCTAGGACAGGGAAGTACGTCGGCTACACCTTC.

J is TRBJ2-3 and V is TRBV4-1; 9 bases agree with TRBD2. The J segment lost 3 bases and the V segment lost 1 base, leaving 8 bases of the junction unmatched. The CDR3 extends over 17 amino acids. CDR1 is MGHRA and CDR2 is YSYEKL in the germline V gene. CDR3 loop: CASSQGLMRGGTDTQYF. CDR3 DNA sequence: TGCGCCAGCAGCCAAGGTCTGATGCGGGGGGGGACAGATACGCAGTATTTT.